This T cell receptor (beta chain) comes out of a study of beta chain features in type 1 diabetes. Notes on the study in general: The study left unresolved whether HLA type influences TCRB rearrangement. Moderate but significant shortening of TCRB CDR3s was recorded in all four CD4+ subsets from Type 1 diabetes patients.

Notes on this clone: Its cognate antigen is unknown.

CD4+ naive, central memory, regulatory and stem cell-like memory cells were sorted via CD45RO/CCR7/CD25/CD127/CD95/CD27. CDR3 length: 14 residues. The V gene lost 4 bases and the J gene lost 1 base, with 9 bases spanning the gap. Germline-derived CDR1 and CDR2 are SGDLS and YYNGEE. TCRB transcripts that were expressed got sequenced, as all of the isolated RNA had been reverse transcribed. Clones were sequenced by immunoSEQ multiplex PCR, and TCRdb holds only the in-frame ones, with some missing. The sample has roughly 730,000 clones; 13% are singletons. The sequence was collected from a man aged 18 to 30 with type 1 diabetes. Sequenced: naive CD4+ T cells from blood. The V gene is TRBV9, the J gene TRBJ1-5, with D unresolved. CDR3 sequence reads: CASSPRESNQPQHF. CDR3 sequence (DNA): TGTGCCAGCAGCCCCCGGGAAAGCAATCAGCCCCAGCATTTT.